This TCR beta chain was sequenced for a study of cytomegalovirus exposure and HLA in healthy donors. V shed 0 bases, J shed 8 bases, and the junction held 7 bases outside the gene matches. Germline values: CDR1 SGHRS, CDR2 YFSETQ. The CDR3 has 15 residues. Note on this clone: Antigen unknown.

Donors likely had unrecorded immune exposures despite being nominally healthy when sampled. The primer mix had 60 Vbeta and 13 Jbeta primers. Assay: immunoSEQ multiplex PCR; the TCRdb copy retains only in-frame clones and omits some. The sample includes around 200,000 clones, around 80% of them seen just once. Study-level points and caveats: It was confirmed in vitro that three of the CMV-associated chains were specific for CMV antigens.

Input material: PBMCs. The rearrangement links TRBV5-1 to TRBJ1-4, with 7 bases lining up with TRBD1. The origin of this receptor is a woman between 40 and 55 years old in good health and CMV-seronegative. The CDR3 spells CASSLGDRVGEKLFF. In DNA form, the CDR3 reads TGCGCCAGCAGCTTGGGCGACAGGGTCGGCGAAAAACTGTTTTTT.